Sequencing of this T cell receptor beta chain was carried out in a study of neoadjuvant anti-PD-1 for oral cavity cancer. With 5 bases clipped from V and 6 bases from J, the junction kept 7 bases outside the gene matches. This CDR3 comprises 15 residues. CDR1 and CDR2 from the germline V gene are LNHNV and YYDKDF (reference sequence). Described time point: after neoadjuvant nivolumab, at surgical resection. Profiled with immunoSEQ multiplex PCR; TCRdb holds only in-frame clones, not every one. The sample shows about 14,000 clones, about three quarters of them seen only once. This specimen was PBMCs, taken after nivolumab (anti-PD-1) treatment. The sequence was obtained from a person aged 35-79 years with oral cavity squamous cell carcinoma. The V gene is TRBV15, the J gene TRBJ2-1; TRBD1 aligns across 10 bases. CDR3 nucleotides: TGTGCCACCAGCCTCCGACAGGGGGCAAGCAATGAGCAGTTCTTC. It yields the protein CATSLRQGASNEQFF.